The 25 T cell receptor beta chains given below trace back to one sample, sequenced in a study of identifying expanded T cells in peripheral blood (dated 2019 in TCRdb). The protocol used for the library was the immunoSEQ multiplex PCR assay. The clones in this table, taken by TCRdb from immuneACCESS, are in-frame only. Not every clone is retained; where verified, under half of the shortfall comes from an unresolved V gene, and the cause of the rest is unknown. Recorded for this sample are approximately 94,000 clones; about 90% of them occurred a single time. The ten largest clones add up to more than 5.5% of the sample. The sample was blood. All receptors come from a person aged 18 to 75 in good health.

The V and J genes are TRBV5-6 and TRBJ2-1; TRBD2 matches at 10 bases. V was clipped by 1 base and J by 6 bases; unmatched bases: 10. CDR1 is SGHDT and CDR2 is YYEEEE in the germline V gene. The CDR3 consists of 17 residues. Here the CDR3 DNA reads TGTGCCAGCAGCTTGACTAGCGGGGCGCTCATAGGCAATGAGCAGTTCTTC. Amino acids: CASSLTSGALIGNEQFF.

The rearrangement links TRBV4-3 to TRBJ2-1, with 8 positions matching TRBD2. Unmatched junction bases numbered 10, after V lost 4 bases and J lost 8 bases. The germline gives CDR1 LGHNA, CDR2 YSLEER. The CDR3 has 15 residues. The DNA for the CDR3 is TGCGCCAGCAGCCTCTTCAGGACTAGCCATTATGAGCAGTTCTTC. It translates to CASSLFRTSHYEQFF.

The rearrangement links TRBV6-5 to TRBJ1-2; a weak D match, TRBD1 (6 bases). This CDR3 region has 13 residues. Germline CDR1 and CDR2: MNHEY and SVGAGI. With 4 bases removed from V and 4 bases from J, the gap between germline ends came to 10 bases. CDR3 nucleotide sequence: TGTGCCAGCAGTTCCACAGGGCCCTATGGCTACACCTTC. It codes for CASSSTGPYGYTF.

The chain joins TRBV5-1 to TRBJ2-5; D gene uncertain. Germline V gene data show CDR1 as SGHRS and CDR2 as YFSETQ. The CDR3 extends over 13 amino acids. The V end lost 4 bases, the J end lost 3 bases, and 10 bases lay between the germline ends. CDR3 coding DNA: TGCGCCAGCAGCCAAGGATCAAAAGAGACCCAGTACTTC. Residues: CASSQGSKETQYF. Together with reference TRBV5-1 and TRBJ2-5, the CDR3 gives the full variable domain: KAGVTQTPRYLIKTRGQQVTLSCSPISGHRSVSWYQQTPGQGLQFLFEYFSETQRNKGNFPGRFSGRQFSNSRSEMNVSTLELGDSALYLCASSQGSKETQYFGPGTRLLVL.

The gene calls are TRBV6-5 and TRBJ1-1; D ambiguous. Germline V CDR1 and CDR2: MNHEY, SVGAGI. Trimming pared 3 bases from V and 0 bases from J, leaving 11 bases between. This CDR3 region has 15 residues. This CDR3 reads CASSYRLPMNTEAFF. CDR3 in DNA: TGTGCCAGCAGTTATAGACTGCCAATGAACACTGAAGCTTTCTTT.

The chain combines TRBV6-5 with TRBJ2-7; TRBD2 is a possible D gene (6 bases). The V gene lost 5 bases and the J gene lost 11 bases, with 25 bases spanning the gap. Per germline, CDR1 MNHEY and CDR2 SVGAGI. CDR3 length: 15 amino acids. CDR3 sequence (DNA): TGTGCCAGCAGTCAACGGGGGACGGCGACTACGAGGGAGTACTTC. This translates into CASSQRGTATTREYF.

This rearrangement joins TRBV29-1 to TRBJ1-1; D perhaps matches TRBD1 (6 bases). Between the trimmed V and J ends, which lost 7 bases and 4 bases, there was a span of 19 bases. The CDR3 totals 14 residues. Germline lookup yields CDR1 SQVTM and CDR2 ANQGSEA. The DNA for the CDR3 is TGCAGCGCTACGCCAGGGGTCCCCGCCACTGAAGCTTTCTTT. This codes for CSATPGVPATEAFF.

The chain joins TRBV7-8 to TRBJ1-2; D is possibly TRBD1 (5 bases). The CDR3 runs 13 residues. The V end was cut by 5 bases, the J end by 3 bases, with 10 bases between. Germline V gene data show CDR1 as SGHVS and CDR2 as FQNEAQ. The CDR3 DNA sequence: TGTGCCAGCAGCCCGGGGACTGACTATGGCTACACCTTC. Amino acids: CASSPGTDYGYTF.

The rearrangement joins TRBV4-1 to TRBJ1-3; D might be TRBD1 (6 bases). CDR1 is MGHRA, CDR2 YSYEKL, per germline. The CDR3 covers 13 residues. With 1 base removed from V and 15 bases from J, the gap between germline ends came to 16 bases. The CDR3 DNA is TGCGCCAGCAGCCAAGGCGGTGGTACAGGGCCATATTTT. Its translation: CASSQGGGTGPYF.

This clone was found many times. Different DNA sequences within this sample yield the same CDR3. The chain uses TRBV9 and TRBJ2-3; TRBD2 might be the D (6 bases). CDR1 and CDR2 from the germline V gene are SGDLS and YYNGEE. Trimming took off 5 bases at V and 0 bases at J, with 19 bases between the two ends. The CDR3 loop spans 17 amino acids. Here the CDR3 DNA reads TGTGCCAGCAGTGACTCCCCACTAGCAGTAAGCACAGATACGCAGTATTTT. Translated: CASSDSPLAVSTDTQYF.

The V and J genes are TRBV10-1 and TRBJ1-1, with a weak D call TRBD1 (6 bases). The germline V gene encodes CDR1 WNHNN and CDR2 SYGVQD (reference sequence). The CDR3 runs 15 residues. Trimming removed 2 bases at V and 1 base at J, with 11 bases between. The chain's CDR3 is CASSEPGGTNTEAFF. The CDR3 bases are TGCGCCAGCAGTGAGCCGGGGGGCACGAACACTGAAGCTTTCTTT.

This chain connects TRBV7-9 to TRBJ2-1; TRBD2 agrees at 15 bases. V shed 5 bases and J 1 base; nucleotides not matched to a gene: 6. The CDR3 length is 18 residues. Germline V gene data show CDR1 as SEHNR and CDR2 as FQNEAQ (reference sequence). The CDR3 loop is CASSAPGTSGRSYNEQFF. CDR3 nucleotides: TGTGCCAGCAGCGCCCCCGGGACTAGCGGGAGGTCCTACAATGAGCAGTTCTTC.

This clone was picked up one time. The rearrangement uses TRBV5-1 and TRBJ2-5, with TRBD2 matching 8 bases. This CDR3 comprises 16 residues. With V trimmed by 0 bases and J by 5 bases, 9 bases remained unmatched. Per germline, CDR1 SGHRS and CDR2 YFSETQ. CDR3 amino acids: CASSLGTGGARETQYF. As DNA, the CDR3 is TGCGCCAGCAGCTTGGGGACCGGGGGGGCTAGGGAGACCCAGTACTTC. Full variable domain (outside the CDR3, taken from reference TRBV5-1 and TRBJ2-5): KAGVTQTPRYLIKTRGQQVTLSCSPISGHRSVSWYQQTPGQGLQFLFEYFSETQRNKGNFPGRFSGRQFSNSRSEMNVSTLELGDSALYLCASSLGTGGARETQYFGPGTRLLVL.

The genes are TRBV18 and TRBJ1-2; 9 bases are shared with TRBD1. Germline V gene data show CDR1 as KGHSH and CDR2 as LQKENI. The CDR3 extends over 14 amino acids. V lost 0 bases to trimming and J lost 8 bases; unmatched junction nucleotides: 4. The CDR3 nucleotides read TGTGCCAGCTCACCACCCGGGACAGGGCAAGGCTACACCTTC. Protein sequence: CASSPPGTGQGYTF.

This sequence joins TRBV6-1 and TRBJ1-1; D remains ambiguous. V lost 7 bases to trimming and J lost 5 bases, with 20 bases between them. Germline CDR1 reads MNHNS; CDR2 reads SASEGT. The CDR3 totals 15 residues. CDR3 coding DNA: TGTGCCAGCACCCCGCTCCATCCAACCGTGACTGAAGCTTTCTTT. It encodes CASTPLHPTVTEAFF.

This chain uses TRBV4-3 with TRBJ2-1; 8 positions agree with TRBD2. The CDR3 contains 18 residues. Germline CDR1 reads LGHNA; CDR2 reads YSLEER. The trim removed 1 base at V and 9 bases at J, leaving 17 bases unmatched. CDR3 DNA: TGCGCCAGCAGCCAAGCTCACAGGACTAGCCTCAGGTTTAGTGAGCAGTTCTTC. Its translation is CASSQAHRTSLRFSEQFF.

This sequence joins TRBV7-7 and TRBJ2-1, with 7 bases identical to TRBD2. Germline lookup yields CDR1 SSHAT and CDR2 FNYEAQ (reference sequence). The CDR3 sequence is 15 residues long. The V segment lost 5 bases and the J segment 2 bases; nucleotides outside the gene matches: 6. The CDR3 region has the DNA TGTGCCAGCAGCCAATCTAGCGGTCCCTACAATGAGCAGTTCTTC. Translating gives CASSQSSGPYNEQFF.

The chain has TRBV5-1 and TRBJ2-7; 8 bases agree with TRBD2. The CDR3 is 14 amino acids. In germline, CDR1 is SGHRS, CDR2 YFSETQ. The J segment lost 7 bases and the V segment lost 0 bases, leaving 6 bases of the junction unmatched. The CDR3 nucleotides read TGCGCCAGCAGCTTGGGACTAGCGCGGGATGAGCAGTACTTC. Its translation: CASSLGLARDEQYF.

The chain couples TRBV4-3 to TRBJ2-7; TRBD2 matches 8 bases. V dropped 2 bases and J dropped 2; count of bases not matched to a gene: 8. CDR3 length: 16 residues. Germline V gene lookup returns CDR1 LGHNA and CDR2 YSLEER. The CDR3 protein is CASSQTRTSLAYEQYF. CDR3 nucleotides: TGCGCCAGCAGCCAAACCCGGACTAGCCTAGCCTACGAGCAGTACTTC.

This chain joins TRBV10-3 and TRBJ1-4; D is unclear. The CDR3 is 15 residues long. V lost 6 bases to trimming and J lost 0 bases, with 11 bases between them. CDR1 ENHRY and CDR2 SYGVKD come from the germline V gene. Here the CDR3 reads CAISSGGATNEKLFF. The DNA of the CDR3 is TGTGCCATCAGCTCCGGAGGTGCAACTAATGAAAAACTGTTTTTT.

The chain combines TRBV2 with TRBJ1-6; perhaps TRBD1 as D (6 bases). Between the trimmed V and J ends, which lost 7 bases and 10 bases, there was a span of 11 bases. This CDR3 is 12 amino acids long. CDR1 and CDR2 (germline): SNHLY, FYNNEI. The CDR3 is CASNAGESPLHF. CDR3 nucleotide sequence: TGTGCCAGCAATGCAGGGGAATCACCCCTCCACTTT.

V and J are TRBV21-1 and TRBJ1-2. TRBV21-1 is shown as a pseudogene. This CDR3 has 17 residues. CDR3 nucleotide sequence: TGTGCCAGTAACCTAGGGACCCGGAAAACGGACCCCTATGGCTACACCTTC. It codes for CASNLGTRKTDPYGYTF.

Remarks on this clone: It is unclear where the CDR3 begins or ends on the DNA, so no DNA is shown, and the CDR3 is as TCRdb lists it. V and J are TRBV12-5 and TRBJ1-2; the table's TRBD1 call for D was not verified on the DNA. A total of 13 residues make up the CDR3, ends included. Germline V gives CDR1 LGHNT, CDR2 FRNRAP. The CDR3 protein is CASGLVGQGSNDF.

DNA for the CDR3: TGCGCCAGCAGCTTGGGGATGAGCAGCACAGATACGCAGTATTTT. Its translation is CASSLGMSSTDTQYF. The chain has TRBV5-1 and TRBJ2-3; D is undetermined. Germline V lookup: CDR1 SGHRS, CDR2 YFSETQ. The CDR3 has 15 residues. With 0 bases removed from V and 0 bases from J, the gap between germline ends came to 8 bases.

In nucleotides, the CDR3 is TGCGCCAGCAGGGCCAGTAACACTGAAGCTTTCTTT. This codes for CASRASNTEAFF. The rearrangement links TRBV10-2 to TRBJ1-1; D remains unclear. This CDR3 is 12 amino acids long. V gave up 6 bases and J gave up 2 bases, with 7 bases separating them. Looked up from germline, CDR1 is WSHSY and CDR2 is SAAADI.